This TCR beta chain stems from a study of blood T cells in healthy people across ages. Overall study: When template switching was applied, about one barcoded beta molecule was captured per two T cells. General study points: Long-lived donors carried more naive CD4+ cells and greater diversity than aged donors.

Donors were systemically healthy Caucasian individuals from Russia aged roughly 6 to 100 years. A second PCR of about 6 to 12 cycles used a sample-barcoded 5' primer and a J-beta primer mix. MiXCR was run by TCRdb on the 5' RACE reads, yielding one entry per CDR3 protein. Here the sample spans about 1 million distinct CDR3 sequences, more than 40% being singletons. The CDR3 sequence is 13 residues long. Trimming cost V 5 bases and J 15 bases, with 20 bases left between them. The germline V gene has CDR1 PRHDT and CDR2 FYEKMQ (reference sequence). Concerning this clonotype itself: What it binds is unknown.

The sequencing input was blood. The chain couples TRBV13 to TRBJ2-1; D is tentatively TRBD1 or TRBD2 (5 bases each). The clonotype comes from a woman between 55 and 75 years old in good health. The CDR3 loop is CASSGRGAPGRFF. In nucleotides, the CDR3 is TGTGCCAGCAGCGGCCGAGGGGCCCCAGGACGGTTCTTC.